A single sample is the source of the 25 T cell receptor beta chains below, sequenced in a study of CXCR3-negative and CXCR3-positive naive CD8 T cells. Overall study findings and caveats: Higher TRB CDR3 hydrophobicity marked CXCR3-positive naive cells relative to CXCR3-negative naive cells.

5' RACE with UMI labels generated the TRB cDNA libraries. From the 5' RACE reads, TCRdb lists one entry per CDR3 protein and no DNA. The sample data list some 100,000 distinct CDR3 sequences. Their specific antigens are unknown. Sequenced material: naive CXCR3+ CD8+ T cells from blood. Subset denoted: CD45RO-CCR7+CD27+CD95- naive CD8+ T cells expressing CXCR3 (TNR3+). The receptors originated from a human donor in good health. Some clones in this sample may be carry-over from other donors' samples.

The rearrangement links TRBV12-3 or TRBV12-4 to TRBJ1-2; TCRdb names TRBD1, which stays unverified in the absence of DNA. This CDR3 has 13 amino acids. CDR3 in amino acids: CASSSTVNYGYTF.

This chain joins TRBV7-2 and TRBJ2-2; lacking DNA, the TRBD1 call made by TCRdb goes unchecked. There are 13 residues in the CDR3. Germline V lookup: CDR1 SGHTA, CDR2 FQGNSA. CDR3 region: CASSFDWGHLLFF.

The J gene is TRBJ2-3, the V gene TRBV12-3 or TRBV12-4; TCRdb lists TRBD2, though no DNA is available to test this call. The CDR3 sequence is 15 residues long. This CDR3 is CASSLGGIGTDTQYF.

The chain couples TRBV29-1 to TRBJ2-1; absent DNA, TCRdb's TRBD2 call cannot be checked. The CDR3 length is 15 residues. Germline CDR1 and CDR2: SQVTM and ANQGSEA. The CDR3 sequence: CSVPTSSGRYNEQFF.

This CDR3 reads CASSLITYEQYF. The rearrangement joins TRBV12-3 or TRBV12-4 to TRBJ2-7. The CDR3 is 12 amino acids.

This chain joins TRBV15 and TRBJ2-1; TCRdb returns TRBD2, unconfirmable since there is no DNA. CDR3 length: 15 residues. Germline V gene lookup returns CDR1 LNHNV and CDR2 YYDKDF (reference sequence). CDR3 amino acids: CATSTREVPYNEQFF.

This chain connects TRBV20-1 to TRBJ2-7. CDR3 length equals 11 residues. Germline V gives CDR1 DFQATT, CDR2 SNEGSKA (reference sequence). The CDR3 sequence: CSAIGGWGQYF.

V and J are TRBV20-1 and TRBJ2-7; the TCRdb call, TRBD1, lacks DNA for checking. This CDR3 spans 18 amino acids. Germline CDR1 DFQATT, CDR2 SNEGSKA (reference sequence). CDR3 loop: CSASSGTGGPYSSYEQYF.

V usage is TRBV29-1 and J usage is TRBJ2-1; no DNA is available, so the TRBD1 call from TCRdb remains unchecked. The CDR3 is 14 residues long. Germline CDR1 SQVTM, CDR2 ANQGSEA. CDR3 loop: CSAPGGEGDNEQFF.

The CDR3 is CSAQPGAGGAYNEQFF. The gene calls are TRBV20-1 and TRBJ2-1; without DNA, the TCRdb call of TRBD1 cannot be checked. There are 16 residues in the CDR3. CDR1 and CDR2 (germline): DFQATT, SNEGSKA (reference sequence).

This chain links TRBV4-3 with TRBJ2-1; TCRdb selects TRBD2, and the lack of DNA leaves this call unchecked. The CDR3 runs to 17 residues. Looked up from germline, CDR1 is LGHNA and CDR2 is YSLEER. The CDR3: CASSQDTRTSGGNEQFF.

The rearrangement links TRBV9 to TRBJ1-1; absent DNA, TCRdb's TRBD1 call cannot be checked. Germline assignment: CDR1 SGDLS and CDR2 YYNGEE. The CDR3 spans 17 residues. CDR3 region: CASNHPRDRVQNTEAFF.

The J gene is TRBJ2-7, the V gene TRBV28; the D gene TCRdb calls, TRBD2, cannot be checked with no DNA. The CDR3 runs 15 residues. Germline CDR1 reads MDHEN; CDR2 reads SYDVKM. The CDR3 loop reads CASRGLAQGVYEQYF.

The J gene is TRBJ2-7, the V gene TRBV20-1; as DNA is missing, the TRBD1 call by TCRdb cannot be tested. Germline CDR1 is DFQATT and CDR2 is SNEGSKA (reference sequence). The CDR3 loop spans 14 amino acids. The CDR3 sequence: CSARKGREPYEQYF.

J is TRBJ2-1 and V is TRBV20-1; the TCRdb call, TRBD2, lacks DNA for checking. CDR3 length equals 15 residues. The germline CDR1 and CDR2 sequences are DFQATT and SNEGSKA (reference sequence). The CDR3 loop is CSARERGGFYNEQFF.

The V and J genes are TRBV25-1 and TRBJ2-7; TCRdb calls TRBD1, which cannot be checked without DNA. The CDR3 has 16 residues. Germline V gives CDR1 MGHDK, CDR2 SYGVNS. CDR3 amino acids: CASSPAPGQGVDEQYF.

The chain joins TRBV21-1 to TRBJ2-1; checking the TCRdb D call of TRBD2 is not possible without DNA. TRBV21-1 is a pseudogene. The CDR3 has 17 residues. This chain's CDR3 is CASSIRLAGVASNEQLF.

The chain couples TRBV12-3 or TRBV12-4 to TRBJ1-2; TCRdb gives TRBD1 as the D gene, but with no DNA this cannot be confirmed. This CDR3 contains 14 residues. The CDR3 reads CASSLAGGLYGYTF.

The chain links TRBV28 to TRBJ2-3; the TRBD1 assignment by TCRdb is unverifiable without DNA. CDR1 MDHEN and CDR2 SYDVKM come from the germline V gene. This CDR3 has 15 amino acids. CDR3 in amino acids: CASSPPGTSTDTQYF.

The rearrangement uses TRBV7-9 and TRBJ2-7. Germline loops: CDR1 SEHNR, CDR2 FQNEAQ (reference sequence). The CDR3 length is 15 residues. CDR3 residues: CASSLEAGSSYEQYF.

The V call is TRBV3-1, the J call TRBJ2-2. This CDR3 contains 14 residues. The germline gives CDR1 LGHDT, CDR2 YNNKEL (reference sequence). The CDR3 spells CASSQRELPGELFF.

This chain's CDR3 is CASSTDSGTYEQYF. The genes are TRBV21-1 and TRBJ2-7; with no DNA, the TCRdb D assignment of TRBD2 cannot be verified. TRBV21-1 is deemed a pseudogene. There are 14 residues in the CDR3.

The V gene is TRBV2, the J gene TRBJ2-3; TCRdb outputs TRBD2, but without DNA this stays unchecked. Germline V gene lookup returns CDR1 SNHLY and CDR2 FYNNEI. The CDR3 is 17 residues long. The CDR3 loop reads CASSEQGLADATDTQYF.

The chain is built from TRBV5-6 and TRBJ1-4. Germline V gene data show CDR1 as SGHDT and CDR2 as YYEEEE. The CDR3 totals 14 residues. CDR3 protein: CASSLRRQNEKLFF.

The chain couples TRBV29-1 to TRBJ1-1; TCRdb indicates TRBD1, and absent DNA this call remains unverified. Germline V gives CDR1 SQVTM, CDR2 ANQGSEA. There are 12 residues in the CDR3. CDR3 sequence: CSVDRGGTEAFF.